This entry concerns a single T cell receptor (beta chain). Its antigen has not been determined. The sample holds no much larger clone one base away, and base qualities are not on file. The data stem from a study of blood T cell repertoires in COVID-19 (TCRdb year 2020). Study-wide context: The collaborator samples originated in the United States, Italy and Spain and spanned the acute and convalescent phases of COVID-19. The prospective study material was composed of cDNA or gDNA derived from T cells, B-cell-depleted T cells, or PBMCs. The dataset comprised deeply sampled blood TCRbeta repertoires from subjects exposed to, actively infected with, or recovered from COVID-19. A freely available public database, intended as a resource for researchers studying the immune response to SARS-CoV-2, is where the repertoires were released. Samples were obtained from the ongoing ImmuneRACE study (first 160 participants) and from 1,254 subjects provided by 6 global collaborators. Nearly every sample came with metadata listing a de-identified subject ID, COVID-19 status, age in years and sex. Where available, HLA class I and class II types were taken from metadata supplied by the sample provider and were not determined by assay-based typing.

The collaborating institutions used their own protocols to collect whole blood in K2EDTA tubes. For TCRbeta analysis, collaborators shipped samples as frozen whole blood, isolated PBMCs, or DNA extracted from either of those sample types. TCRbeta CDR3 regions were amplified from genomic DNA by means of the immunoSEQ Assay, a bias-controlled multiplex PCR. Per the authors' processing: Nucleated cell counts per sample were estimated from amplification of reference gene primers within the assay. To quantify the absolute abundance of each unique TCRbeta CDR3 rearrangement, sequence reads were collapsed and filtered. For each sample, productive Simpson clonality was calculated as the square root of Simpson's diversity index across productive rearrangements. TCRdb provides this immuneACCESS table in a form limited to in-frame rearrangements. Some clones are lacking; in checked studies, under half of them reflect an unresolved V gene, and why the rest are absent is not known. The DNA was the basis for D and trimming; V, J and clone size are from that table. The sample contains about 100,000 clones, roughly 85% of them found a single time. The ten largest clones take up around 2% of the sample.

V drops 7 bases and J drops 5 bases, leaving 14 bases in between. The germline V gene gives CDR1 as MNHEY and CDR2 as SVGAGI. Inclusive of the bounding cysteine and phenylalanine, the CDR3 is 13 residues long. Kept here is only the CDR3 DNA, which spans 39 bases and is read in frame from base 1. What the study reported, not specific to this receptor: How much clinical and demographic metadata was included differed by source and by participant, and the metadata was provided uncurated.

The chain employs TRBV6-5 and TRBJ1-1; a confident D gene designation cannot be given. The source material was peripheral blood. The origin of this receptor is a human donor in a cohort sampled during active COVID-19. The nucleotide sequence reads as follows: TGTGCCAGCACCGTGCGAGGGATAACTGAAGCTTTCTTT. Translated, it gives CASTVRGITEAFF.